The next 4 T cell receptor beta chains were all read from a single sample in a study of siplizumab effects on memory and regulatory T cells. Produced via immunoSEQ multiplex PCR; TCRdb's table is partial and in-frame only. The sample consists of around 95,000 clones, over 90% of them appearing once. The specimen was non-Treg CD4+ T cells sorted from blood. Source of these receptors: a human donor in good health.

The chain links TRBV4-2 to TRBJ2-2; 9 positions match TRBD2. Unmatched junction bases numbered 6, after V lost 1 base and J lost 6 bases. The CDR3 spans 16 residues. The germline V gene has CDR1 LGHNA and CDR2 YNFKEQ. The CDR3, as DNA: TGTGCCAGCAGCCAAGTGAGCGGGAGGTTTGCCGGGGAGCTGTTTTTT. It codes for CASSQVSGRFAGELFF.

This rearrangement joins TRBV10-1 to TRBJ2-1, with D possibly being TRBD2 (6 bases). The CDR3 length is 16 residues. CDR1 is WNHNN and CDR2 is SYGVQD in the germline V gene (reference sequence). Trimming removed 0 bases at V and 5 bases at J, with 14 bases between. In nucleotides, the CDR3 is TGCGCCAGCAGTGAGTCTGACGGGAGAAACGACAATGAGCAGTTCTTC. Protein: CASSESDGRNDNEQFF.

This chain uses TRBV5-8 with TRBJ1-3; 7 bases align to TRBD1. The J segment lost 4 bases and the V segment lost 1 base, leaving 8 bases of the junction unmatched. Germline CDR1 SGHTS, CDR2 YDEGEE. CDR3 length equals 16 residues. CDR3 sequence reads: CASSLPAGGKGNTIYF. As DNA, the CDR3 is TGTGCCAGCAGCTTGCCGGCAGGGGGAAAAGGAAACACCATATATTTT.

DNA for the CDR3: TGCACCAGCAGCCAACCCAAGTTCCCCTATGGCTACACCTTC. It is translated as CTSSQPKFPYGYTF. The chain couples TRBV1 to TRBJ1-2. TRBV1 is assigned pseudogene status. The CDR3 is 14 residues long.